These 12 T cell receptor beta chains were all obtained from the same sample, sequenced in a study of T cells in Graves' hyperthyroidism and ophthalmopathy. Researchers amplified the TCR beta CDR3 regions from RNA transcripts. The HTBI primer set drove a first-round RT-PCR of the TCR CDR3. Via MiXCR, TCRdb re-called the multiplex PCR reads, giving one row per CDR3 protein. The sample consists of around 600,000 distinct CDR3 sequences, around 13% of them appearing once. The sequencing sample was made of blood. Source of these receptors: a woman in her 50s with Graves' ophthalmopathy.

This clonotype was seen many times. The CDR3 spells CASSLGQFYNEQFF. The CDR3 DNA is TGCGCCAGCAGCCTAGGACAATTCTACAATGAGCAGTTCTTC. This chain links TRBV5-1 with TRBJ2-1, with a tentative D call TRBD1 (5 bases). In germline, CDR1 is SGHRS, CDR2 YFSETQ. The V end was cut by 4 bases, the J end by 3 bases, with 11 bases between. This CDR3 contains 14 residues.

This clonotype showed up many times. The chain combines TRBV5-1 with TRBJ2-3, with a weak D call TRBD1 (6 bases). Germline assignment: CDR1 SGHRS and CDR2 YFSETQ. V lost 4 bases and J 2 bases, leaving 14 bases between the germline ends. CDR3 length equals 15 residues. CDR3 in DNA: TGCGCCAGCAGCACAGGGTTTCCCTCCACAGATACGCAGTATTTT. Amino acids: CASSTGFPSTDTQYF.

This clonotype was detected a few times. The chain couples TRBV6-1 to TRBJ2-1, with D possibly being TRBD1 or TRBD2 (5 bases each). The V and J ends lost 6 bases and 14 bases respectively, with 14 bases between them. The CDR3 is made up of 11 amino acids. CDR1 and CDR2 from the germline V gene are MNHNS and SASEGT. CDR3 DNA: TGTGCCAGCAGGGACACTTCGGGGAAGTTCTTC. This translates into CASRDTSGKFF.

This chain joins TRBV20-1 and TRBJ1-2; 11 nucleotides line up with TRBD1. Per germline, CDR1 DFQATT and CDR2 SNEGSKA (reference sequence). V shed 0 bases and J 4 bases; nucleotides not matched to a gene: 13. The CDR3 length is 18 residues. The CDR3, as DNA: TGCAGTGCTAGAGAGAGGAGCCGGACAGGGGGCGCGAGCTATGGCTACACCTTC. As protein: CSARERSRTGGASYGYTF.

In its sample, this clonotype was seen many times. The gene calls are TRBV27 and TRBJ1-1; tentative D call: TRBD1 (6 bases). The V gene lost 4 bases and the J gene lost 6 bases, with 12 bases spanning the gap. The CDR3 is 13 amino acids. Germline CDR1 MNHEY, CDR2 SMNVEV (reference sequence). CDR3 amino acids: CASSSLAGAEAFF. The CDR3 DNA follows: TGTGCCAGCAGTTCGTTAGCAGGGGCTGAAGCTTTCTTT.

The rearrangement joins TRBV5-1 to TRBJ2-7; D not resolved. From germline, CDR1 is SGHRS and CDR2 YFSETQ. V lost 2 bases and J 4 bases, leaving 13 bases between the germline ends. This CDR3 is 14 amino acids long. In nucleotides, the CDR3 is TGCGCCAGCAGCTTCGGAGTGGGGTCTTACGAGCAGTACTTC. It is translated as CASSFGVGSYEQYF.

This clonotype was seen a handful of times. The chain is built from TRBV13 and TRBJ2-2; 8 bases map to TRBD2. CDR3 length: 16 residues. Trimming at V came to 5 bases and at J to 5 bases, leaving 10 bases not matched to a gene. The germline V gene has CDR1 PRHDT and CDR2 FYEKMQ (reference sequence). The CDR3 loop is CASSPTDGRETGELFF. The CDR3 DNA is TGTGCCAGCAGCCCTACGGACGGGAGGGAGACCGGGGAGCTGTTTTTT.

The chain is built from TRBV4-2 and TRBJ2-7; D unclear. The V and J ends lost 1 base and 1 base respectively, with 11 bases between them. Germline values: CDR1 LGHNA, CDR2 YNFKEQ. The CDR3 totals 15 residues. The CDR3 sequence: CASSQGGRQSYEQYF. Here the CDR3 DNA reads TGTGCCAGCAGCCAAGGGGGAAGGCAGTCCTACGAGCAGTACTTC.

This clonotype was counted at least ten times. The CDR3 DNA reads as TGCGCCAGCAGCCCCCGGGGGGACAGGGACTACGAGCAGTACTTC. Encoded protein: CASSPRGDRDYEQYF. The chain links TRBV5-1 to TRBJ2-7, with 9 bases fitting TRBD1. This CDR3 comprises 15 residues. CDR1 and CDR2 (germline): SGHRS, YFSETQ. Trimming took 4 bases from V and 3 from J; bases not matched to a gene: 8.

This clonotype was seen a handful of times. This chain uses TRBV19 with TRBJ1-5; D might be TRBD1 (5 bases). The V gene lost 5 bases and the J gene lost 3 bases, with 17 bases spanning the gap. The CDR3 extends over 16 amino acids. Germline-derived CDR1 and CDR2 are LNHDA and SQIVND (reference sequence). CDR3 protein: CASSAKSWGINQPQHF. As DNA, the CDR3 is TGTGCCAGTAGTGCAAAGTCGTGGGGCATCAATCAGCCCCAGCATTTT.

This clonotype was seen at least ten times. The V gene is TRBV4-3, the J gene TRBJ2-7, with 7 bases fitting TRBD1. This CDR3 is built from 17 residues. Unmatched junction bases numbered 11, after V lost 0 bases and J lost 3 bases. Per the germline V gene, CDR1 is LGHNA and CDR2 is YSLEER. In DNA, the CDR3 is TGCGCCAGCAGCCAAGAGATAGGGGGCGCGATTTTCTACGAGCAGTACTTC. It yields the protein CASSQEIGGAIFYEQYF.

The V and J genes are TRBV20-1 and TRBJ1-2, with D hard to call. V was cut by 7 bases and J by 0 bases, with 15 bases left in between. This CDR3 is built from 14 residues. Germline CDR1 is DFQATT and CDR2 is SNEGSKA (reference sequence). The CDR3 nucleotides are TGCAGTGTTCGAGCGGCGGACGCTAACTATGGCTACACCTTC. Translated: CSVRAADANYGYTF.